The present T cell receptor beta chain was sequenced within a study of early T cells in non-severe SARS-CoV-2 infection. Trimming at V came to 6 bases and at J to 1 base, leaving 5 bases not matched to a gene. This CDR3 region has 16 residues. CDR1 and CDR2 from the germline V gene are MNHEY and SVGAGI. TCRdb analysed the 5' RACE reads with MiXCR anew, one entry per CDR3 protein. The table records about 41,000 distinct CDR3 sequences, about a tenth of them present only once. The V call is TRBV6-5, the J call TRBJ2-2; TRBD2 matches at 10 bases. The sample consisted of whole blood. The clonotype comes from an adult who was a healthcare worker with PCR-confirmed SARS-CoV-2 infection or an uninfected control (not recorded which). CDR3 residues: CASRPLAGGNTGELFF. For the CDR3, the DNA is TGTGCCAGCAGACCGTTAGCGGGGGGGAACACCGGGGAGCTGTTTTTT.